This T cell receptor (beta chain) appears in the sequencing data of a study of vaccination effects on CD4 cells after COVID-19. The sample holds a few counts of this clone. Its cognate antigen is unknown. Trimming shortened V by 5 bases and J by 3 bases, and 10 bases separated the two germline ends. Germline CDR1 MNHEY, CDR2 SVGAGI. CDR3 length: 14 residues. Cultured cells yielded isolated CD4+ T cells after approximately nine days. TCRdb's copy holds only in-frame clones and misses some; the assay was immunoSEQ multiplex PCR. Among approximately 47,000 clones listed, roughly three quarters were seen once.

The clonotype was recovered from a human donor who had a prior SARS-CoV-2 infection. The chain combines TRBV6-5 with TRBJ1-4; no reliable D call. This specimen consisted of CD4+ T cells from PBMCs cultured without peptide, obtained before COVID-19 vaccination. This chain's CDR3 is CASSLTAANEKLFF. Written as DNA, the CDR3 is TGTGCCAGCAGTCTAACGGCGGCTAATGAAAAACTGTTTTTT.